There are a few counts of the clone carrying this T cell receptor beta chain. No antigen is known for it. The treatment denotes: skin biopsy from PPD injection site in Mantoux-positive individual. A UMI-containing oligonucleotide was joined by 3' ligation to the TCR cDNA template. This CDR3 is built from 16 residues. The germline V gene has CDR1 LNHDA and CDR2 SQIVND (reference sequence). J gave up 1 base and V 3 bases, and 4 bases lay outside the gene matches. Four PCR rounds used nested alpha and beta constant region primers plus the SP2 primer. Blood and skin TCR RNA was reverse transcribed with alpha and beta constant primers. One entry per CDR3 protein, called by TCRdb with MiXCR from the UMI-ligation and nested PCR reads. The sample records tens of thousands of distinct CDR3 sequences, 6% being singletons. The data stem from a study of naive and memory T cell subsets. The study's findings and limits: Delayed type IV hypersensitivity infiltration was taken to explain higher tuberculin-site TCR counts. TCR transcript changes with activation or differentiation may affect this RNA method.

This specimen consisted of skin, obtained from a tuberculin skin test site. The source is an adult in good health. The chain links TRBV19 to TRBJ2-1, with TRBD2 matching 9 bases. CDR3 in amino acids: CASSMSSGTSYNEQFF. CDR3 in DNA: TGTGCCAGTAGTATGTCTAGCGGGACGTCCTACAATGAGCAGTTCTTC. Variable domain in full (rest from reference TRBV19 and TRBJ2-1): DGGITQSPKYLFRKEGQNVTLSCEQNLNHDAMYWYRQDPGQGLRLIYYSQIVNDFQKGDIAEGYSVSREKKESFPLTVTSAQKNPTAFYLCASSMSSGTSYNEQFFGPGTRLTVL.